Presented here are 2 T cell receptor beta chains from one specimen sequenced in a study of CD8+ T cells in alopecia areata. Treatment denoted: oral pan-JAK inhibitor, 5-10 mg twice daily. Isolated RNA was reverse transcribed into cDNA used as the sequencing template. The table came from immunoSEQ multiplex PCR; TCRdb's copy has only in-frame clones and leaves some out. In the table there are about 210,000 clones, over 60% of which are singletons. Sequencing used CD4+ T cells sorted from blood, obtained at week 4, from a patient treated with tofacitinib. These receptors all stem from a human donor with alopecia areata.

This CDR3 is CATSRDLGEPSNQPQHF. The CDR3 DNA is TGTGCCACCAGCAGAGATTTGGGCGAGCCTAGCAATCAGCCCCAGCATTTT. This sequence joins TRBV15 and TRBJ1-5, with no clear D. This CDR3 has 17 amino acids. The germline V and J ends were trimmed by 0 bases and 0 bases, with 12 bases remaining between them. Germline-derived CDR1 and CDR2 are LNHNV and YYDKDF (reference sequence). Complete variable domain (other parts from reference TRBV15 and TRBJ1-5): DAMVIQNPRYQVTQFGKPVTLSCSQTLNHNVMYWYQQKSSQAPKLLFHYYDKDFNNEADTPDNFQSRRPNTSFCFLDIRSPGLGDTAMYLCATSRDLGEPSNQPQHFGDGTRLSIL.

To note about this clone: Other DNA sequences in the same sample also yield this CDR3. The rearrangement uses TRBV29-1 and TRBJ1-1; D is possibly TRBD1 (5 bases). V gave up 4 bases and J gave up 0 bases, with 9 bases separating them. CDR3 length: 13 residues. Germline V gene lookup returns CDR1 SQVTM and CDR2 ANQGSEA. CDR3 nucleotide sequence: TGCAGCGTTGCGGGGCAGATGAACACTGAAGCTTTCTTT. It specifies CSVAGQMNTEAFF.